The 9 T cell receptor beta chains below all came from one sample that was sequenced in a study of blood T cells in healthy people across ages. For the second PCR, which ran for roughly 7 to 11 cycles, a sample-barcoded 5' primer and a J-beta primer mix were used. TCRdb redid the calling of the 5' RACE reads with MiXCR, one entry per CDR3 protein. The sample shows 1.5 million to 2 million distinct CDR3 sequences, around 50% of them seen only once. The material sequenced was blood. The source is a woman aged 35 to 49 in good health.

There are a few counts of this clonotype. The chain couples TRBV27 to TRBJ2-7; D might be TRBD2 (5 bases). The DNA end lines up better with TRBJ2-5; the J call may be wrong. CDR1 is MNHEY and CDR2 is SMNVEV in the germline V gene (reference sequence). The CDR3 extends over 14 amino acids. CDR3 nucleotides: TGTGCCAGCAGTTTATCGACTACCGTGGGGACCCAGTACTTC. Translating it yields CASSLSTTVGTQYF.

The chain is built from TRBV10-3 and TRBJ2-3; TRBD2 aligns across 11 bases. V shed 5 bases and J 3 bases; nucleotides not matched to a gene: 4. The CDR3 spans 15 residues. Germline CDR1 is ENHRY and CDR2 is SYGVKD. CDR3 loop: CAISQTSGVTDTQYF. The DNA of the CDR3 is TGTGCCATCAGTCAGACTAGCGGGGTAACAGATACGCAGTATTTT.

This chain links TRBV6-2 or TRBV6-3 with TRBJ1-3; D possibly corresponds to TRBD1 (5 bases). Trimming cost V 6 bases and J 1 base, with 10 bases left between them. The CDR3 is 14 amino acids. Germline CDR1 MNHEY, CDR2 SVGEGT. CDR3 region: CASSHRRSGNTIYF. The DNA of the CDR3 is TGTGCCAGCAGCCACAGGCGTTCTGGAAACACCATATATTTT.

The chain uses TRBV5-1 and TRBJ1-2; no reliable D call. Germline CDR1 and CDR2: SGHRS and YFSETQ. The CDR3 totals 15 residues. V lost 3 bases and J lost 8, with 20 bases in between. CDR3 DNA sequence: TGCGCCAGCAGCTCTACACGGAATTCCCCGACGGGCTACACCTTC. The encoded protein is CASSSTRNSPTGYTF.

The table lists this clonotype with a few counts. The chain combines TRBV6-5 with TRBJ2-6; D unresolved. V lost 0 bases and J 0 bases, leaving 12 bases between the germline ends. Germline V lookup: CDR1 MNHEY, CDR2 SVGAGI. The CDR3 totals 18 residues. The CDR3 reads CASSYSTRRLSGANVLTF. CDR3 sequence (DNA): TGTGCCAGCAGTTACTCGACACGCAGACTCTCTGGGGCCAACGTCCTGACTTTC.

This chain links TRBV6-2 or TRBV6-3 with TRBJ1-2, with D possibly TRBD1 on 6 matching bases. Germline V CDR1 and CDR2: MNHEY, SVGEGT. This CDR3 is built from 18 residues. Trimming stripped 1 base from V and 3 bases from J, with 21 bases between. DNA of the CDR3: TGTGCCAGCAGTTACTTCTCGACAGCTCCCGAGGGGGACTATGGCTACACCTTC. This translates into CASSYFSTAPEGDYGYTF.

The J gene is TRBJ2-5, the V gene TRBV28; TRBD2 matches 12 bases. V dropped 4 bases and J dropped 5; count of bases not matched to a gene: 5. Germline V lookup: CDR1 MDHEN, CDR2 SYDVKM. The CDR3 loop spans 15 amino acids. DNA of the CDR3: TGTGCCAGCAGTTCTAGCGGGGGGGAGGAGGAGACCCAGTACTTC. Translating it yields CASSSSGGEEETQYF.

This sequence joins TRBV5-1 and TRBJ2-4, with TRBD2 matching over 7 bases. After removal of 4 bases from V and 6 bases from J, the junction contained 13 bases not matched to a gene. From germline, CDR1 is SGHRS and CDR2 YFSETQ. The CDR3 contains 16 residues. CDR3: CASSPGVGTTRNIQYF. The CDR3, as DNA: TGCGCCAGCAGCCCCGGAGTTGGGACTACCAGAAACATTCAGTACTTC.

The CDR3 sequence: CASLKGTDTQYF. In DNA form, the CDR3 reads TGTGCCAGCCTAAAAGGCACAGATACGCAGTATTTT. The gene calls are TRBV12-3 or TRBV12-4 and TRBJ2-3, with unresolved D. The CDR3 runs 12 residues. Trimming removed 8 bases from V and 1 base from J, with 7 bases in between.